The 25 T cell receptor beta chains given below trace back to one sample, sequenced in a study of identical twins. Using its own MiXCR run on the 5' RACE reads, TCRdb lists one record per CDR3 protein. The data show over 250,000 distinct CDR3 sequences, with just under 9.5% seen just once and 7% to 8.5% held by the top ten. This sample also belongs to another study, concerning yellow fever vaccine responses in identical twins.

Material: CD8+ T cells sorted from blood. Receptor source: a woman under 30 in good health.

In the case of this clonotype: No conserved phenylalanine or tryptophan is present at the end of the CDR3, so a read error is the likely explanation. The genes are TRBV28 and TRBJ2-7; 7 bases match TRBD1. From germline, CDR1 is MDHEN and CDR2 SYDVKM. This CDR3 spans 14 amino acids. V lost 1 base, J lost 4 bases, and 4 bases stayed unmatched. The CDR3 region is CASSLYTGVYEQYL. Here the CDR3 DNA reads TGTGCCAGCAGTTTATATACAGGGGTGTACGAGCAGTACCTC.

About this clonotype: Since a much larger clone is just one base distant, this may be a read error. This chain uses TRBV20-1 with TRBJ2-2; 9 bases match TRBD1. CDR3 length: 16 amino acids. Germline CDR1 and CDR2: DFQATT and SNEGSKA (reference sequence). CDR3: CCAIPRDRAYTGELFF. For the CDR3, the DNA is TGCTGTGCTATCCCCCGGGACAGGGCCTACACCGGGGAGCTGTTTTTT.

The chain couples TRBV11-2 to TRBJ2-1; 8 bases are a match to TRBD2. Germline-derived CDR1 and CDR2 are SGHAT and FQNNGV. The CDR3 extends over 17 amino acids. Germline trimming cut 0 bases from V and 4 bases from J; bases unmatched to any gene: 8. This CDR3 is CASSLELREVKYNEQFF. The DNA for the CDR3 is TGTGCCAGCAGCTTAGAGTTGCGGGAGGTAAAATACAATGAGCAGTTCTTC. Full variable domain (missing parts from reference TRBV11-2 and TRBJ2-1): EAGVAQSPRYKIIEKRQSVAFWCNPISGHATLYWYQQILGQGPKLLIQFQNNGVVDDSQLPKDRFSAERLKGVDSTLKIQPAKLEDSAVYLCASSLELREVKYNEQFFGPGTRLTVL.

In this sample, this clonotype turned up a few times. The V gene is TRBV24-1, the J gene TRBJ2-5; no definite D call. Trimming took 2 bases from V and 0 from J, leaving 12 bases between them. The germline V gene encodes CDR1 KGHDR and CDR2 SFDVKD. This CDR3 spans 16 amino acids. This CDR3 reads CATSDSLDTHQETQYF. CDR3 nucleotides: TGTGCCACCAGTGATTCCCTCGACACCCACCAAGAGACCCAGTACTTC.

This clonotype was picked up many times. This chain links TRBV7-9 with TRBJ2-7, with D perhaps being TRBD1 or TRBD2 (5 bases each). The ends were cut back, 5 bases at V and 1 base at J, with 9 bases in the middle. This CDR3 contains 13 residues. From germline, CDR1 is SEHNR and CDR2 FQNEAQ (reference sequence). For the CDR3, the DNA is TGTGCCAGCAGCCTCAGGGAGTCCTACGAGCAGTACTTC. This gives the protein CASSLRESYEQYF. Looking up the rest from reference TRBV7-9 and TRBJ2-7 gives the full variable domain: DTGVSQNPRHKITKRGQNVTFRCDPISEHNRLYWYRQTLGQGPEFLTYFQNEAQLEKSRLLSDRFSAERPKGSFSTLEIQRTEQGDSAMYLCASSLRESYEQYFGPGTRLTVT.

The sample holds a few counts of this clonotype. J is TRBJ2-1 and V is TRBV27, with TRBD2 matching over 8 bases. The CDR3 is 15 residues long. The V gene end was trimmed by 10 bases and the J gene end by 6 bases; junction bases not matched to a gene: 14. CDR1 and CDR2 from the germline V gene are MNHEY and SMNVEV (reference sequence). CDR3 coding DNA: TGTGCCACCACCTATGGGGCGGGAGGAGTCAATGAGCAGTTCTTC. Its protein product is CATTYGAGGVNEQFF.

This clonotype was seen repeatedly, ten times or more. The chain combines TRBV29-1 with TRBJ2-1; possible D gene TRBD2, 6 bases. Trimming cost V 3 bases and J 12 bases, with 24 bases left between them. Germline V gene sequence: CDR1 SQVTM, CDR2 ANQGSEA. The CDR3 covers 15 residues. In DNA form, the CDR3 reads TGCAGCGTTGATAGCGGCAGCGCATCCCTCCTTGTGCAGTTCTTC. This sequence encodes CSVDSGSASLLVQFF.

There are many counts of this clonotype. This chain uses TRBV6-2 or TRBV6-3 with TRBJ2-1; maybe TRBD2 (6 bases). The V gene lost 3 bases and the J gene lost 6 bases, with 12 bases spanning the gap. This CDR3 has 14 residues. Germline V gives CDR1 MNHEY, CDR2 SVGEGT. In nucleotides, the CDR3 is TGTGCCAGCAGTTATAGCGGCCTCGGCAATGAGCAGTTCTTC. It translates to CASSYSGLGNEQFF.

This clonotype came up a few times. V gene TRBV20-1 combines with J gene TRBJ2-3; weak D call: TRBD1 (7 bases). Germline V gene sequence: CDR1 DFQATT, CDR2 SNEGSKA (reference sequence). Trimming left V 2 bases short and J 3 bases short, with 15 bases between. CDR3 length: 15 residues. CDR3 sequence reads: CSARFGGQLTDTQYF. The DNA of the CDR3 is TGCAGTGCTAGATTCGGGGGACAGTTAACAGATACGCAGTATTTT.

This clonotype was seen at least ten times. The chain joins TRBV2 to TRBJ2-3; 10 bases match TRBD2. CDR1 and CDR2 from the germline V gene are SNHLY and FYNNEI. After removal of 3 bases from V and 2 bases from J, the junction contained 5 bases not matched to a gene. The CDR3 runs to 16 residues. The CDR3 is CASSESSGGITDTQYF. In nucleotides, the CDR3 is TGTGCCAGCAGTGAGAGTAGCGGGGGGATCACAGATACGCAGTATTTT.

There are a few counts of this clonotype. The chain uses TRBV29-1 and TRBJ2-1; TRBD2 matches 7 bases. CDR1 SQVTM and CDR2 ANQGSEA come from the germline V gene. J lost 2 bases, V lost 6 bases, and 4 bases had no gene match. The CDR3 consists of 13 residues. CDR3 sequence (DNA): TGCAGCGTGCTGGGACTAACCTACAATGAGCAGTTCTTC. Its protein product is CSVLGLTYNEQFF.

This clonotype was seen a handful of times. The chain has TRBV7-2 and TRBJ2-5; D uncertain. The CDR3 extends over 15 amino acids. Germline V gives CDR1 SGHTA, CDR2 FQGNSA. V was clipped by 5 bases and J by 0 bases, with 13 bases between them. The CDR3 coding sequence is TGTGCCAGCAGCCTGGACCCCGCGTACCAAGAGACCCAGTACTTC. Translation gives CASSLDPAYQETQYF.

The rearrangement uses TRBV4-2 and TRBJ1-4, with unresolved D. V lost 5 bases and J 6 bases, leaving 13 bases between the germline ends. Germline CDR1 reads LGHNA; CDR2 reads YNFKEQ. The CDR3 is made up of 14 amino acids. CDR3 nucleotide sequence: TGTGCCAGCAGCGACACAAGTATGGATGAAAAACTGTTTTTT. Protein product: CASSDTSMDEKLFF.

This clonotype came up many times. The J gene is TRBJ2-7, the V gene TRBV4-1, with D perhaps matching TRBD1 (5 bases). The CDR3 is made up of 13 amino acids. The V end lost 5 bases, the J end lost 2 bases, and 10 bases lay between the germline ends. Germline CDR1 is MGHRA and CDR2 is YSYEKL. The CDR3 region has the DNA TGCGCCAGCAGCTGGGGCACTACCTACGAGCAGTACTTC. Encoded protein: CASSWGTTYEQYF.

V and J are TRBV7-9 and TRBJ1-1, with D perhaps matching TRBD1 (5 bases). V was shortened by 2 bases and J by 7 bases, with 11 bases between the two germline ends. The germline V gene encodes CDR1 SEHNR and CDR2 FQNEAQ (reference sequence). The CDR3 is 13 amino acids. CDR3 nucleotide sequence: TGTGCCAGCAGCTTAATCCAGGGAGGTGAAGCTTTCTTT. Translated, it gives CASSLIQGGEAFF.

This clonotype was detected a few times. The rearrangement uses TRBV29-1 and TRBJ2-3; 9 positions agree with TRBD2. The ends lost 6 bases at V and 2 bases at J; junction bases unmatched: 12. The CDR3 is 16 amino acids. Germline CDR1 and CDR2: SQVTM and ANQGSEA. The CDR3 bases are TGCAGCGTAAACATACGGACTAGCGCATTCACAGATACGCAGTATTTT. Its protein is CSVNIRTSAFTDTQYF.

CDR3 nucleotide sequence: TGCGCCAGCAGCTTGGGCAGGGGGCAAGAGGGAAAGACCCAGTACTTC. Its translation is CASSLGRGQEGKTQYF. This sequence joins TRBV5-1 and TRBJ2-5; 8 bases agree with TRBD1. V was clipped by 0 bases and J by 6 bases; unmatched bases: 10. The CDR3 length is 16 residues. Germline CDR1 SGHRS, CDR2 YFSETQ. The complete variable domain, with remaining parts taken from reference TRBV5-1 and TRBJ2-5, reads KAGVTQTPRYLIKTRGQQVTLSCSPISGHRSVSWYQQTPGQGLQFLFEYFSETQRNKGNFPGRFSGRQFSNSRSEMNVSTLELGDSALYLCASSLGRGQEGKTQYFGPGTRLLVL.

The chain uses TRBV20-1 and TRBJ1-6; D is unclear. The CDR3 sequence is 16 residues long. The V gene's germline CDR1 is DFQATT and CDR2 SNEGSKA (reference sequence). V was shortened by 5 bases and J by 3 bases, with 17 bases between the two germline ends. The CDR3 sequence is CSADTPSEDYNSPLHF. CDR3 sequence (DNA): TGCAGTGCTGATACCCCTTCGGAGGACTATAATTCACCCCTCCACTTT.

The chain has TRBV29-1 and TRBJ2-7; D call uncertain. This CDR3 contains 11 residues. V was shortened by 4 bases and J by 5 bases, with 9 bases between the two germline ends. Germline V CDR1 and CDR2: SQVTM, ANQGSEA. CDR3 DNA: TGCAGCGTTGCGTTGGGGAACGAGCAGTACTTC. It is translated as CSVALGNEQYF.

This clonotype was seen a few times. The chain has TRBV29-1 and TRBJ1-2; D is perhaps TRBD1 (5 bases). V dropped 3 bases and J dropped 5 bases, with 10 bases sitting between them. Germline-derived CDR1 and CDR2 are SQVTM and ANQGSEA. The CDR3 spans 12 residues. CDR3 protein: CSVDFGGYGYTF. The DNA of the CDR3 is TGCAGCGTTGATTTCGGGGGGTATGGCTACACCTTC.

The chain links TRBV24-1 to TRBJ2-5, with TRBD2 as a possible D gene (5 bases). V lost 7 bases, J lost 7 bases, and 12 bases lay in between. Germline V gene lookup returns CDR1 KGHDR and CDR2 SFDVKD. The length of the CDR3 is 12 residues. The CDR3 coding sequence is TGTGCCACCAGGCCATGGGCGGGGACCCAGTACTTC. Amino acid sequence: CATRPWAGTQYF.

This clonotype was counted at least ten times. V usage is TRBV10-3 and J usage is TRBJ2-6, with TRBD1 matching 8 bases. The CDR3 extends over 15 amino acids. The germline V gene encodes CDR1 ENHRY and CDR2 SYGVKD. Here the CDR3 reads CASMQGASGANVLTF. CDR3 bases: TGTGCATCGATGCAGGGGGCATCTGGGGCCAACGTCCTGACTTTC.

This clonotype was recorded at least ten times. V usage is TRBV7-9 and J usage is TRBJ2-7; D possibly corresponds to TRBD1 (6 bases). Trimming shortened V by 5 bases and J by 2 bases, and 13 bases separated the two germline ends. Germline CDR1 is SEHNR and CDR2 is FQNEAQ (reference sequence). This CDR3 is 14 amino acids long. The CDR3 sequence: CASSPLDRTYEQYF. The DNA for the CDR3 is TGTGCCAGCAGCCCGTTAGACAGGACCTACGAGCAGTACTTC.

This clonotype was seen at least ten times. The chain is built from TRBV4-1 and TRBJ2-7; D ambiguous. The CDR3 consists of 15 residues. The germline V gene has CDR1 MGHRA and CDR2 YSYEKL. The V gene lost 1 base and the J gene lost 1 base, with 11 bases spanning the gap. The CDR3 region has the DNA TGCGCCAGCAGCCAAGGCCTAAGTGGGTCCTACGAGCAGTACTTC. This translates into CASSQGLSGSYEQYF.

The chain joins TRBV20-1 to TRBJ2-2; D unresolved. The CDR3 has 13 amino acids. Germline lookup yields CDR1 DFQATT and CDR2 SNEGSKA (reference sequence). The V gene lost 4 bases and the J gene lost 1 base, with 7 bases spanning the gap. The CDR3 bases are TGCAGTGCTATAAAAGGGAACACCGGGGAGCTGTTTTTT. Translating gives CSAIKGNTGELFF.